This TCR beta chain stems from a study of graft-versus-host responses after intestinal transplantation (dated by TCRdb to about 2021). Broadly, across the study: Multivisceral, liver-intestinal, or isolated intestinal transplants were received by the recipients. Anti-thymocyte globulin induction was given to all recipients, followed by maintenance tacrolimus and steroids for about 3 years. Graft-versus-host and host-versus-graft alloreactive T cell clones were tracked in the graft, circulation and bone marrow after intestinal transplantation using bulk TCR-beta CDR3 sequencing. To identify alloreactive clones, pre-transplant mixed lymphocyte reaction products were sequenced and then compared with unstimulated pre-transplant donor and recipient T cells. A cohort of about two dozen intestinal transplant recipients, including one retransplant, was enrolled, and a few patients lacking pretransplant specimens were excluded. A peak of at least 4% donor T cells among recipient peripheral blood mononuclear cells was the definition used for donor T cell macrochimerism. Instead of going to the commercial service, samples from three later patients were sequenced in-house on an Illumina MiSeq and processed with MiXCR.

About this clone itself: Its antigen remains unidentified. Qualities for individual bases were not recorded, and no much larger clone is one base off.

Library construction relied on the immunoSEQ multiplex PCR assay. For most patients, high-throughput TCR-beta CDR3 sequencing of genomic DNA was performed by Adaptive Biotechnologies. The study's own analysis went as follows. Adaptive's ImmunoSEQ software supplied the TCR sequencing data for 15 to 20 patients, while MiXCR and VDJtools were used to process three other patients. CDR3 nucleotide sequences shared between donor and recipient were removed because their origin could not be assigned. To count as alloreactive, a clone needed at least 2-fold expansion over unstimulated cells and a minimum CFSE-low frequency of 0.002% (template counts) or 0.001% (read counts). Mappable clones were those detected in sequenced pre-transplant spleen, lymph node, or MLR CFSE-low populations of the donor or recipient. Cumulative frequency of alloreactive clones was calculated as a percentage of all sequences weighted by copy number. TCRdb holds this immuneACCESS table with in-frame rearrangements only. Some clones are missing; in checked studies, unresolved V genes explain under half, and the rest has no known cause. For V, J and clone size, that table is used; D and trimming come from the DNA. The table for this sample lists 15,000 to 20,000 clones; roughly 90% of them were counted only once. The ten largest make up 1.9% of the sample.

The full study reports these points: Early after transplant, declines in HvG clones were associated with peak levels of circulating GvH clones. GvH clones were detected in recipient bone marrow, and some appeared earlier in ileal mucosa or blood, consistent with an intestinal mucosal origin. The relatively low number and heterogeneity of intestinal transplant patients limited the conclusions. In patients with donor T cell macrochimerism, the allografts had high GvH to HvG T cell clonal ratios.

The CDR3 holds 15 amino acids from the cysteine to the phenylalanine. Only the CDR3 DNA is retained, 45 bases long and in frame from the first base. CDR1 and CDR2, looked up from the germline V gene, are MNHNS and SASEGT. Trimming at the junction amounts to 5 bases on V and 2 bases on J, and the germline ends lie 13 bases apart. Blood samples were collected up to 4 times in the first month after transplant and then at least monthly when available. The V and J segments used are TRBV6-1 and TRBJ1-3; the D gene is unclear. This receptor was identified in a human patient who received an intestinal transplant, so some T cells may come from the graft donor. Here the sequenced sample was PBMCs, taken 357 days after transplant. The nucleotides read TGTGCCAGCAGTTCCACCAATTTCCCTGGAAACACCATATATTTT. This gives the protein CASSSTNFPGNTIYF.